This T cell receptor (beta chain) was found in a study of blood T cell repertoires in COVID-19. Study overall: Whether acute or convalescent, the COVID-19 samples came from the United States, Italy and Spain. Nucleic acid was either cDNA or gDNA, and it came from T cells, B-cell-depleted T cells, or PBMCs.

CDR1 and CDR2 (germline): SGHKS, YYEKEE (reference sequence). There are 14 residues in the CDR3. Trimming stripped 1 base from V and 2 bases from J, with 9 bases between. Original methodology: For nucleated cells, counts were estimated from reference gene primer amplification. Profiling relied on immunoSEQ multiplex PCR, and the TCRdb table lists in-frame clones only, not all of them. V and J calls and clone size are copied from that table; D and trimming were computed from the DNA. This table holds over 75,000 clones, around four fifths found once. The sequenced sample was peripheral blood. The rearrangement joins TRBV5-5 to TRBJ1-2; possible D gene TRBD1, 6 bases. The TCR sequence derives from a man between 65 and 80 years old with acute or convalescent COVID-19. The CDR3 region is CASSLQGFNYGYTF. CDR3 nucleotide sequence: TGTGCCAGCAGCTTGCAGGGGTTCAACTATGGCTACACCTTC.